This TCR beta chain was obtained from a study of blood T cell repertoires in COVID-19 (TCRdb year 2020). Regarding the complete study: Samples covering the acute and convalescent phases of COVID-19 were provided by collaborators in the United States, Italy and Spain. The prospective study material was composed of cDNA or gDNA derived from T cells, B-cell-depleted T cells, or PBMCs. Deeply sampled blood TCRbeta repertoires from subjects exposed to, actively infected with, or recovered from COVID-19 were included in the dataset. The repertoires were released in a freely available public database intended as a resource for research on the immune response to SARS-CoV-2. The samples were drawn from two sources: the first 160 participants of the ongoing ImmuneRACE study, and over 1,000 subjects contributed by 6 global collaborators. The sample metadata nearly always contained a de-identified subject ID, COVID-19 status, age in years and sex. Where HLA class I and class II types were available, the types were taken from metadata supplied by the sample provider, not from assay-based typing.

The germline V gene (reference sequence) gives CDR1 as SEHNR and CDR2 as FQNEAQ. The CDR3 has 13 amino acids, counting the end cysteine and phenylalanine. The entry retains the CDR3 DNA only, 39 bases that are in frame from base 1. The paper as a whole reports these results and caveats: The quantity of clinical and demographic metadata differed by source and by participant and was supplied without curation.

Details on this clone: What antigen it recognizes has not been identified. One end of the junction varies from germline; a read error may be responsible.

Whole blood was collected in K2EDTA tubes by collaborating institutions according to the institutions' own protocols. Collaborator samples were shipped for TCRbeta analysis as frozen whole blood, isolated PBMCs, or DNA extracted from either sample type. TCRbeta CDR3 regions were amplified from genomic DNA by means of the immunoSEQ Assay, a bias-controlled multiplex PCR. Per the source publication's procedure: The number of nucleated cells in each sample was estimated from the amplification of reference gene primers within the assay. Sequence reads were collapsed and filtered to measure the absolute abundance of every unique TCRbeta CDR3 rearrangement. Productive Simpson clonality was computed per sample as the square root of Simpson's diversity index over productive rearrangements. Imported from immuneACCESS, the table was reduced by TCRdb to in-frame sequences with V and J called. These copies leave out some clones; in studies compared against another copy, an unresolved V gene accounts for under half, and the cause of the remainder is not known. The V and J calls and clone size are taken from that table; D and trimming were inferred from the DNA. For this sample the table gives some 200,000 clones, of which 75% to 90% were detected only once. Jointly, the top ten make up around 8% of the sample.

The chain is made from TRBV7-9 and TRBJ1-2, with 9 bases matching TRBD1. The origin of this receptor is a woman aged 55-69 years with acute or convalescent COVID-19. The sequenced sample consisted of peripheral blood. The base sequence is TGTGCCAGCAGCTTAGCGGGGACAGGGCCTCTCGCCTTC. This sequence encodes CASSLAGTGPLAF.